Shown below are 5 T cell receptor beta chains from a single sample sequenced in a study of blood T cell repertoires in COVID-19. Data came from immunoSEQ multiplex PCR; TCRdb stores just in-frame clones and leaves some out. This table holds 350,000 or so clones, 70% to 90% found once. Source material: PBMCs or T cells enriched from blood (not recorded which). These receptor sequences come from a woman aged 40 to 50 with acute COVID-19.

The chain uses TRBV19 and TRBJ2-1; TRBD1 matches 8 bases. Unmatched junction bases numbered 7, after V lost 4 bases and J lost 8 bases. CDR1 and CDR2 from the germline V gene are LNHDA and SQIVND (reference sequence). The CDR3 is 14 residues long. The CDR3 region has the DNA TGTGCCAGTAGTACCTGGACAGGGATGGATGAGCAGTTCTTC. It codes for CASSTWTGMDEQFF.

The chain links TRBV7-2 to TRBJ2-5; TRBD2 is a possible D gene (7 bases). Germline V lookup: CDR1 SGHTA, CDR2 FQGNSA. The CDR3 has 15 amino acids. Trimming shortened V by 5 bases and J by 5 bases, and 18 bases separated the two germline ends. CDR3 DNA: TGTGCCAGCAGCCGCGGGGGCCCCCGAAAGGAGACCCAGTACTTC. This sequence encodes CASSRGGPRKETQYF.

The rearrangement uses TRBV11-2 and TRBJ2-1; the match to TRBD2 covers 9 bases. J gave up 8 bases and V 2 bases, and 4 bases lay outside the gene matches. The V gene's germline CDR1 is SGHAT and CDR2 FQNNGV. The CDR3 is made up of 14 amino acids. CDR3 nucleotides: TGTGCCAGCAGCTTACGTAGCGGGAGCGATGAGCAGTTCTTC. As protein: CASSLRSGSDEQFF. The whole variable domain, filled in from reference TRBV11-2 and TRBJ2-1, reads EAGVAQSPRYKIIEKRQSVAFWCNPISGHATLYWYQQILGQGPKLLIQFQNNGVVDDSQLPKDRFSAERLKGVDSTLKIQPAKLEDSAVYLCASSLRSGSDEQFFGPGTRLTVL.

This clone has at least ten counts. This sequence joins TRBV6-2 or TRBV6-3 and TRBJ2-2; D possibly corresponds to TRBD2 (6 bases). V lost 4 bases, J lost 0 bases, and 21 bases lay in between. This CDR3 is built from 19 residues. Germline V gene sequence: CDR1 MNHEY, CDR2 SVGEGT. CDR3 amino acids: CASSFPLREAGTNTGELFF. The CDR3 DNA follows: TGTGCCAGCAGTTTCCCCTTAAGGGAAGCGGGTACGAACACCGGGGAGCTGTTTTTT.

This rearrangement joins TRBV11-2 to TRBJ1-5; the D gene is possibly TRBD1 (6 bases). This CDR3 is 15 amino acids long. CDR1 is SGHAT and CDR2 is FQNNGV in the germline V gene. V lost 0 bases and J lost 3, with 9 bases in between. CDR3 protein: CASSLDGTPNQPQHF. In DNA, the CDR3 is TGTGCCAGCAGCTTAGACGGGACACCCAATCAGCCCCAGCATTTT.